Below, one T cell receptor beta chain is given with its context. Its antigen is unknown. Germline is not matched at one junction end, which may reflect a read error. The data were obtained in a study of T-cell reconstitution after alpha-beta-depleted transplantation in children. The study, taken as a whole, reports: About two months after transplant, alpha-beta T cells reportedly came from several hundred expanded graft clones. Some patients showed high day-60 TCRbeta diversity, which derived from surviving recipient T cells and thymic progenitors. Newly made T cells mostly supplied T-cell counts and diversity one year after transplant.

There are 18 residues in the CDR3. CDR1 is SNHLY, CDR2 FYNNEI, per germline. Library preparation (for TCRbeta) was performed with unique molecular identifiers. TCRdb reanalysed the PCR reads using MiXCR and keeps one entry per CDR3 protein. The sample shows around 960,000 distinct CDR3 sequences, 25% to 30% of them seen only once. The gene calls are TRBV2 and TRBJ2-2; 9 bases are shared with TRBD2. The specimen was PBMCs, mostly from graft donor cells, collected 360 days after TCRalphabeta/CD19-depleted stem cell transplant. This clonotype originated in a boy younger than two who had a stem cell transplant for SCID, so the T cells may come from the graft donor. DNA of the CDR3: TGTACCAGCAGTTCGTTGGCGCTAGCGGGGATTAGGACCGGGGAGCTGTTTTTT. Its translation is CTSSSLALAGIRTGELFF.